One TCR beta chain is described in this entry. This entry is derived from a study of blood T cell repertoires in COVID-19. Overall study: Whether acute or convalescent, the COVID-19 samples came from the United States, Italy and Spain. Nucleic acid was either cDNA or gDNA, and it came from T cells, B-cell-depleted T cells, or PBMCs.

V was cut by 8 bases and J by 4 bases, with 10 bases left in between. CDR3 length: 12 amino acids. Germline CDR1 reads SGHTS; CDR2 reads YDEGEE. Under the authors' procedure: Scientists estimated how many nucleated cells there were by amplifying reference gene primers. TCRdb's copy holds only in-frame clones and misses some; the assay was immunoSEQ multiplex PCR. That table is the source of V, J and clone size, and D and trimming were worked out from the DNA. The sample records approximately 55,000 clones, 90% being singletons. Specimen: peripheral blood. The chain recombines TRBV5-8 with TRBJ1-5; a weak D match, TRBD1 (5 bases). The receptor's source is a man aged 35 to 55 with acute or convalescent COVID-19. The CDR3: CARIRENQPQHF. CDR3 sequence (DNA): TGTGCCAGGATCAGGGAAAATCAGCCCCAGCATTTT. Filled out from reference TRBV5-8 and TRBJ1-5, the complete variable domain reads EAGVTQSPTHLIKTRGQQATLRCSPISGHTSVYWYQQALGLGLQFLLWYDEGEERNRGNFPPRFSGRQFPNYSSELNVNALELEDSALYLCARIRENQPQHFGDGTRLSIL.